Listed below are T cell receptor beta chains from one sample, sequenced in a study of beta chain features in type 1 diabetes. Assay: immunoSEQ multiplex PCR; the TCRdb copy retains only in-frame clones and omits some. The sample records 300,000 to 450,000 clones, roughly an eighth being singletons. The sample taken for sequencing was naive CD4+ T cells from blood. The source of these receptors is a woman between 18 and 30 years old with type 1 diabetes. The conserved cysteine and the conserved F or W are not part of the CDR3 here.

CDR3 protein: ASSSYRVNTEAF
V gene: TRBV7-9
J gene: TRBJ1-1

CDR3 protein: ASSLEWARTEAF
V gene: TRBV5-4
J gene: TRBJ1-1

CDR3 protein: ASSPTGLEGPQH
V gene: TRBV18
J gene: TRBJ1-5

CDR3 protein: ASSSGTADTQY
V gene: TRBV18
J gene: TRBJ2-3

CDR3 protein: ASSLLQGRDSPLH
V gene: TRBV7-2
J gene: TRBJ1-6

CDR3 protein: ASSYLGGTSYNEQF
V gene: TRBV6-5
J gene: TRBJ2-1

CDR3 protein: AISDAGGRTDTQY
V gene: TRBV10-3
J gene: TRBJ2-3

CDR3 protein: ASSILNTEAF
V gene: TRBV7-9
J gene: TRBJ1-1

CDR3 protein: ASSLVEGPYEQY
V gene: TRBV5-1
J gene: TRBJ2-7

CDR3 protein: ASSQDSGHGYGYT
V gene: TRBV14
J gene: TRBJ1-2

CDR3 protein: AWSVQTDQPQH
V gene: TRBV30
J gene: TRBJ1-5

CDR3 protein: ASTRGRGGNTIY
V gene: TRBV9
J gene: TRBJ1-3

CDR3 protein: ASSERTDTFNEQF
V gene: TRBV5-1
J gene: TRBJ2-1

CDR3 protein: ASSPATGGAETQY
V gene: TRBV18
J gene: TRBJ2-5

CDR3 protein: ASSFRGRKSEAF
V gene: TRBV13
J gene: TRBJ1-1

CDR3 protein: ASRGWDTTYEQY
V gene: TRBV7-9
J gene: TRBJ2-7

CDR3 protein: ASSQGKRSGRDTEAF
V gene: TRBV14
J gene: TRBJ1-1

CDR3 protein: ASSPGRAPDTQY
V gene: TRBV5-1
J gene: TRBJ2-3

CDR3 protein: ASSSYYEQY
V gene: TRBV7-2
J gene: TRBJ2-7

CDR3 protein: ASSFPGAGRETQY
V gene: TRBV23-1
J gene: TRBJ2-5

CDR3 protein: ASSQFTTGLYEQY
V gene: TRBV4-2
J gene: TRBJ2-7

CDR3 protein: SVEVLGGGYT
V gene: TRBV29-1
J gene: TRBJ1-2

CDR3 protein: ASSPERAPAYEQY
V gene: TRBV4-1
J gene: TRBJ2-7

CDR3 protein: SARGGNGYT
V gene: TRBV20-1
J gene: TRBJ1-2

CDR3 protein: ASSPPGVYGYT
V gene: TRBV18
J gene: TRBJ1-2

CDR3 protein: ASSDVRDIQY
V gene: TRBV25-1
J gene: TRBJ2-4

CDR3 protein: AWSVWALTGELF
V gene: TRBV30
J gene: TRBJ2-2

CDR3 protein: ASRRGQGLIYEQY
V gene: TRBV28
J gene: TRBJ2-7

CDR3 protein: ASSASDRLSNEQF
V gene: TRBV25-1
J gene: TRBJ2-1

CDR3 protein: ASSMAGGTSGTDTQY
V gene: TRBV7-9
J gene: TRBJ2-3

CDR3 protein: SVEASGRWETQY
V gene: TRBV29-1
J gene: TRBJ2-5

CDR3 protein: ASTGQGRLGNQPQH
V gene: TRBV19
J gene: TRBJ1-5

CDR3 protein: ATSRDRGNGYEQY
V gene: TRBV15
J gene: TRBJ2-7

CDR3 protein: ASSPDRGKDTQY
V gene: TRBV9
J gene: TRBJ2-3

CDR3 protein: ASSPYTDTQY
V gene: TRBV18
J gene: TRBJ2-3

CDR3 protein: SVGRGGGGYTDTQY
V gene: TRBV29-1
J gene: TRBJ2-3

CDR3 protein: ASTPTGKNIQY
V gene: TRBV6-6
J gene: TRBJ2-4

CDR3 protein: ASREQGAGFSEAF
V gene: TRBV5-4
J gene: TRBJ1-1

CDR3 protein: ASSLRTSGTGPGELF
V gene: TRBV27
J gene: TRBJ2-2

CDR3 protein: ASSRTGDEQF
V gene: TRBV11-3
J gene: TRBJ2-1

CDR3 protein: ASSLAVSGANVLT
V gene: TRBV5-1
J gene: TRBJ2-6

CDR3 protein: ASGAGSYEQY
V gene: TRBV7-2
J gene: TRBJ2-7

CDR3 protein: SVLNRLAGGNEQF
V gene: TRBV29-1
J gene: TRBJ2-1

CDR3 protein: ASSKTGYNEQF
V gene: TRBV5-5
J gene: TRBJ2-1

CDR3 protein: ASSQVPGGADTQY
V gene: TRBV14
J gene: TRBJ2-3

CDR3 protein: ASSSDTGDNSPLH
V gene: TRBV7-6
J gene: TRBJ1-6

CDR3 protein: ASSQGPLRLAGVADTQY
V gene: TRBV4-1
J gene: TRBJ2-3

CDR3 protein: ASSQSTGGSGEKLF
V gene: TRBV4-3
J gene: TRBJ1-4

CDR3 protein: AWRPGGSIQY
V gene: TRBV30
J gene: TRBJ2-4

CDR3 protein: ASSRLATQETQY
V gene: TRBV11-2
J gene: TRBJ2-5

CDR3 protein: ASSLHASGLETQY
V gene: TRBV5-1
J gene: TRBJ2-5

CDR3 protein: ASSLTSGLTDTQY
V gene: TRBV5-4
J gene: TRBJ2-3

CDR3 protein: ASSETVVTNEKLF
V gene: TRBV25-1
J gene: TRBJ1-4